The 28 T cell receptor beta chains presented below share a single source sample, sequenced in a study of molecular identifiers for immune sequencing clone quantification. One entry per CDR3 protein results from TCRdb running MiXCR on the PCR reads. This table has fewer than 75,000 distinct CDR3 sequences, around a sixth appearing once. Sequenced: naive CD8+ T cells from blood, with Jurkat cell RNA spiked in. Subset in this sample: FACS-sorted CD8+CD4-CCR7+CD45RA+ naive T cells. These receptors were taken from a human donor in good health. Some libraries in this study had Jurkat cell RNA spiked in.

The V call is TRBV7-6, the J call TRBJ2-7; D possibly uses TRBD1 or TRBD2 (5 bases each). Germline V CDR1 and CDR2: SGHVS, FNYEAQ. With 3 bases removed from V and 3 bases from J, the gap between germline ends came to 15 bases. CDR3 length equals 15 residues. CDR3 nucleotides: TGTGCCAGCAGCTTTGCTGGGGCAGACTACTACGAGCAGTACTTC. It specifies CASSFAGADYYEQYF.

This clonotype was counted ten times or more. The rearrangement joins TRBV10-2 to TRBJ2-2; unclear D gene. V was shortened by 6 bases and J by 4 bases, with 15 bases between the two germline ends. The CDR3 length is 15 residues. The germline gives CDR1 WSHSY, CDR2 SAAADI. The DNA of the CDR3 is TGCGCCAGCAGGCCCCCGGCTAGAGGCACCGGGGAGCTGTTTTTT. Protein product: CASRPPARGTGELFF.

This clonotype was counted at least ten times. The J gene is TRBJ1-5, the V gene TRBV6-2 or TRBV6-3, with no clear D. CDR3 length: 14 residues. V was trimmed by 6 bases and J by 0 bases, leaving 9 bases between them. The germline CDR1 and CDR2 sequences are MNHEY and SVGEGT. This CDR3 is CASSRQISNQPQHF. CDR3 DNA sequence: TGTGCCAGCAGCCGGCAAATTAGCAATCAGCCCCAGCATTTT.

This clonotype has a count of ten or more. The chain joins TRBV20-1 to TRBJ2-7; 10 positions agree with TRBD2. CDR3 length: 15 residues. V lost 5 bases to trimming and J lost 6 bases; unmatched junction nucleotides: 13. Germline CDR1 and CDR2: DFQATT and SNEGSKA (reference sequence). The CDR3 protein is CSAGGELAGVLEQYF. The CDR3, as DNA: TGCAGTGCTGGGGGAGAGCTAGCGGGAGTACTCGAGCAGTACTTC.

As for this clonotype: Given a much more abundant clone one base away, this may be a read error. The chain recombines TRBV27 with TRBJ2-7; D tentatively reads TRBD1 or TRBD2 (5 bases each). Germline CDR1 and CDR2: MNHEY and SMNVEV (reference sequence). Trimming took off 5 bases at V and 2 bases at J, with 19 bases between the two ends. This CDR3 has 16 amino acids. DNA for the CDR3: TGTGCCAGCAGTCAAGCTTATACCAGGGACGCCTACGAGCAGTACTTC. Protein product: CASSQAYTRDAYEQYF.

This clonotype was detected ten times or more. The chain combines TRBV7-8 with TRBJ1-1; no definite D call. Trimming stripped 5 bases from V and 4 bases from J, with 8 bases between. The CDR3 sequence is 12 residues long. Germline CDR1 is SGHVS and CDR2 is FQNEAQ. Here the CDR3 DNA reads TGTGCCAGCAGCCCGAGCGGCACTGAAGCTTTCTTT. This sequence encodes CASSPSGTEAFF. Full variable domain (missing parts from reference TRBV7-8 and TRBJ1-1): GAGVSQSPRYKVAKRGQDVALRCDPISGHVSLFWYQQALGQGPEFLTYFQNEAQLDKSGLPSDRFFAERPEGSVSTLKIQRTQQEDSAVYLCASSPSGTEAFFGQGTRLTVV.

This clonotype has a count of ten or more. The CDR3 nucleotides read TGTGCCAGCAGGTCCGACAGCTCCTACGAGCAGTACTTC. It yields the protein CASRSDSSYEQYF. V usage is TRBV5-4 and J usage is TRBJ2-7, with TRBD1 as a possible D gene (5 bases). Germline V gene lookup returns CDR1 SGHNT and CDR2 YYREEE (reference sequence). V lost 5 bases and J lost 0, with 9 bases in between. The CDR3 spans 13 residues.

This clonotype was detected ten times or more. The chain combines TRBV4-3 with TRBJ1-3; unclear D gene. The germline V gene has CDR1 LGHNA and CDR2 YSLEER. Trimming removed 4 bases at V and 4 bases at J, with 8 bases between. The CDR3 runs to 13 residues. The CDR3 loop is CASSPTLGNTIYF. The CDR3, as DNA: TGCGCCAGCAGCCCCACCCTAGGAAACACCATATATTTT.

This clonotype was picked up many times. The J gene is TRBJ2-7, the V gene TRBV7-9; no firm D call. Germline V gives CDR1 SEHNR, CDR2 FQNEAQ (reference sequence). Trimming cost V 5 bases and J 2 bases, with 10 bases left between them. This CDR3 contains 13 residues. This chain's CDR3 is CASSPSETYEQYF. CDR3 in DNA: TGTGCCAGCAGCCCCAGCGAGACCTACGAGCAGTACTTC. Looking up the rest from reference TRBV7-9 and TRBJ2-7 gives the full variable domain: DTGVSQNPRHKITKRGQNVTFRCDPISEHNRLYWYRQTLGQGPEFLTYFQNEAQLEKSRLLSDRFSAERPKGSFSTLEIQRTEQGDSAMYLCASSPSETYEQYFGPGTRLTVT.

This clonotype was picked up one time. The chain combines TRBV5-3 with TRBJ1-2; D is ambiguous. TRBV5-3 is flagged as an ORF with uncertain function. Trimming left V 10 bases short and J 14 bases short, with 39 bases between. The CDR3 runs 17 residues. The CDR3: CAGSLSDTLGPIAAWTF. CDR3 nucleotides: TGTGCCGGCAGCTTGTCCGACACCTTGGGTCCTATTGCTGCGTGGACCTTC.

The sample holds many counts of this clonotype. The junction and the germline gene differ at one end; a read error may be behind it. This chain links TRBV4-2 with TRBJ2-1, with 7 bases identical to TRBD2. The germline gives CDR1 LGHNA, CDR2 YNFKEQ. The CDR3 is made up of 15 amino acids. The DNA for the CDR3 is TGTGCCAGCAGCCAAGCTCATTTCACGGGAGCCGGGGGGATCTTC. Protein product: CASSQAHFTGAGGIF.

This clonotype was seen many times. The rearrangement joins TRBV24-1 to TRBJ2-7; D is unclear. The germline CDR1 and CDR2 sequences are KGHDR and SFDVKD. This CDR3 is built from 13 residues. V shed 3 bases and J shed 1 base, with 6 bases lying between them. For the CDR3, the DNA is TGTGCCACCAGTGATATGGAATCCTACGAGCAGTACTTC. It translates to CATSDMESYEQYF.

This clonotype has at least ten counts. The V call is TRBV25-1, the J call TRBJ2-1; no reliable D call. The germline V gene has CDR1 MGHDK and CDR2 SYGVNS. The V and J ends lost 4 bases and 8 bases respectively, with 15 bases between them. The CDR3 is 14 amino acids. This CDR3 reads CASSVDFNWDEQFF. CDR3 nucleotides: TGTGCCAGCAGTGTGGATTTCAATTGGGATGAGCAGTTCTTC.

Ten or more counts support this clonotype. V gene TRBV27 combines with J gene TRBJ2-3, with 7 nucleotides matching TRBD2. This CDR3 region has 17 residues. CDR1 MNHEY and CDR2 SMNVEV come from the germline V gene (reference sequence). The V segment lost 4 bases and the J segment 1 base; nucleotides outside the gene matches: 11. The CDR3 reads CASSSHRLAPRTDTQYF. In DNA form, the CDR3 reads TGTGCCAGCAGTTCCCATAGACTAGCCCCACGCACAGATACGCAGTATTTT.

This clonotype was recorded a few times. J is TRBJ2-1 and V is TRBV6-1, with 7 bases lining up with TRBD2. From germline, CDR1 is MNHNS and CDR2 SASEGT. The J segment lost 7 bases and the V segment lost 0 bases, leaving 9 bases of the junction unmatched. There are 16 residues in the CDR3. CDR3 bases: TGTGCCAGCAGTGAAGCAGGGCGGGGGTTTCTAAATGAGCAGTTCTTC. It yields the protein CASSEAGRGFLNEQFF.

A word on this clonotype: One end of the junction is discordant with germline, which a read error may explain. This chain joins TRBV14 and TRBJ2-1; no firm D call. This CDR3 has 18 residues. CDR1 and CDR2 (germline): SGHDN, FVKESK. The CDR3 coding sequence is TGTGCCAGCAGCCCCGGACGACTGGCGCCCAGTACCTACAGTGAGCAGTTCTTC. It codes for CASSPGRLAPSTYSEQFF.

This clonotype was seen at least ten times. The chain couples TRBV7-8 to TRBJ1-5; 7 nucleotides line up with TRBD1. The CDR3 consists of 15 residues. Losses at the gene ends were 0 bases for V and 9 bases for J; bases not matched to a gene: 8. CDR1 is SGHVS and CDR2 is FQNEAQ in the germline V gene. CDR3 nucleotide sequence: TGTGCCAGCAGCTTAGCGGTGGTGGGGGACAGGCCCCAGCATTTT. Protein: CASSLAVVGDRPQHF.

The V and J genes are TRBV7-9 and TRBJ1-1; D is undetermined. Germline V CDR1 and CDR2: SEHNR, FQNEAQ (reference sequence). The CDR3 sequence is 10 residues long. The V gene lost 3 bases and the J gene lost 10 bases, with 6 bases spanning the gap. CDR3 sequence: CASSFMGAFF. The DNA of the CDR3 is TGTGCCAGCAGCTTCATGGGAGCTTTCTTT.

This clonotype has at least ten counts. The chain uses TRBV7-8 and TRBJ2-5; no firm D call. The CDR3 runs 16 residues. V lost 5 bases, J lost 1 base, and 17 bases lay in between. Looked up from germline, CDR1 is SGHVS and CDR2 is FQNEAQ. The CDR3 DNA sequence: TGTGCCAGCAGCAGATGGGCGCCAGCCTTCCAAGAGACCCAGTACTTC. It is translated as CASSRWAPAFQETQYF.

Of note for this clonotype: Possible read error: a much larger clone is one base away. The genes are TRBV10-3 and TRBJ2-7; tentatively, D is TRBD2 (6 bases). Trimming removed 11 bases at V and 1 base at J, with 24 bases between. This CDR3 has 16 amino acids. Germline V gene data show CDR1 as ENHRY and CDR2 as SYGVKD. DNA of the CDR3: TGTGCCGTGTTATCAGACCGGAGGGCGAGTTCCTACGAGCAGTACTTC. Translating it yields CAVLSDRRASSYEQYF.

The table lists this clonotype with many counts. The chain couples TRBV12-3 or TRBV12-4 to TRBJ2-5; the match to TRBD2 covers 12 bases. The length of the CDR3 is 15 residues. Unmatched junction bases numbered 3, after V lost 6 bases and J lost 1 base. The CDR3 nucleotides read TGTGCCAGCAGCCAGGGACTAGCGGGCCAAGAGACCCAGTACTTC. It encodes CASSQGLAGQETQYF.

With respect to this clonotype: One base away lies a much larger clone, so this may be a sequencing read error. This is likely a read error, given that the CDR3 carries no conserved phenylalanine or tryptophan at its end. The chain has TRBV30 and TRBJ2-1, with D uncertain. The V end was cut by 0 bases, the J end by 6 bases, with 6 bases between. The CDR3 is 12 residues long. Germline values: CDR1 GTSNPN, CDR2 SVGIG (reference sequence). CDR3 sequence reads: CAWSVLGNEQFL. The CDR3 nucleotides read TGTGCCTGGAGTGTACTCGGCAATGAGCAGTTCCTC.

This clonotype was counted between two and nine times. The rearrangement links TRBV2 to TRBJ2-3; a weak D match, TRBD2 (7 bases). CDR3 length equals 17 residues. Trimming cost V 8 bases and J 1 base, with 22 bases left between them. Per germline, CDR1 SNHLY and CDR2 FYNNEI. The CDR3 loop reads CASGVRGRGGGTDTQYF. The CDR3 bases are TGTGCCAGCGGCGTCCGCGGGAGAGGGGGGGGCACAGATACGCAGTATTTT.

This clonotype is categorized as medium-sized (0.01 to 0.1%). The chain combines TRBV29-1 with TRBJ2-5; TRBD1 or TRBD2 may be the D gene (5 bases each). The CDR3 extends over 16 amino acids. V lost 2 bases and J 0 bases, leaving 16 bases between the germline ends. CDR1 is SQVTM and CDR2 is ANQGSEA in the germline V gene. The CDR3 DNA follows: TGCAGCGTTGAATCCGACGGGGCGCGGTACCAAGAGACCCAGTACTTC. Amino acids: CSVESDGARYQETQYF. The full variable domain, rest sourced from reference TRBV29-1 and TRBJ2-5, is SAVISQKPSRDICQRGTSLTIQCQVDSQVTMMFWYRQQPGQSLTLIATANQGSEATYESGFVIDKFPISRPNLTFSTLTVSNMSPEDSSIYLCSVESDGARYQETQYFGPGTRLLVL.

For this clonotype: A much larger clone sits a single nucleotide away, making a read error possible. The chain links TRBV20-1 to TRBJ2-1; the D gene is possibly TRBD2 (6 bases). The CDR3 loop spans 11 amino acids. Germline V CDR1 and CDR2: DFQATT, SNEGSKA (reference sequence). Here the CDR3 reads CSAGDLGLQFF. The CDR3 bases are TGCAGTGCTGGAGATTTGGGACTGCAGTTCTTC.

This clonotype was seen at least ten times. The chain combines TRBV20-1 with TRBJ2-3, with a tentative D call TRBD2 (6 bases). Germline V gives CDR1 DFQATT, CDR2 SNEGSKA (reference sequence). With 5 bases removed from V and 2 bases from J, the gap between germline ends came to 11 bases. The CDR3 runs 13 residues. The CDR3 protein is CSAEGRYTDTQYF. In DNA form, the CDR3 reads TGCAGTGCTGAGGGGAGGTACACAGATACGCAGTATTTT.

At least ten counts were recorded for this clonotype. The chain uses TRBV5-6 and TRBJ2-5, with 9 positions matching TRBD1. The CDR3 runs to 17 residues. Germline trimming cut 4 bases from V and 5 bases from J; bases unmatched to any gene: 15. The V gene's germline CDR1 is SGHDT and CDR2 YYEEEE. In nucleotides, the CDR3 is TGTGCCAGCAGCATGGGGACAGGGAGGGTTAAGGAGGAGACCCAGTACTTC. Translated, it gives CASSMGTGRVKEETQYF.

The chain combines TRBV4-1 with TRBJ2-1, with a weak D call TRBD2 (6 bases). Germline V gene lookup returns CDR1 MGHRA and CDR2 YSYEKL. This CDR3 comprises 15 residues. V was pared by 4 bases and J by 6 bases, with 16 bases between. CDR3 loop: CASSLGGGMINEQFF. The DNA for the CDR3 is TGCGCCAGCAGCCTTGGGGGAGGAATGATCAATGAGCAGTTCTTC.